Below are 8 T cell receptor beta chains sequenced from a single sample in a study of CD8 T cells in ankylosing spondylitis. MiXCR, applied by TCRdb to the 5' RACE reads, yields one record per CDR3 protein. The sample consists of about 190,000 distinct CDR3 sequences, 10% to 15% of them appearing once. The material sequenced was blood, either unsorted or a sorted T cell fraction (not recorded which). The receptors stem from a female donor with ankylosing spondylitis or in good health (not recorded which).

The J gene is TRBJ2-2, the V gene TRBV7-6; 11 bases map to TRBD2. V trimming: 2 bases; J trimming: 1 base; junction bases outside the gene matches: 3. Germline-derived CDR1 and CDR2 are SGHVS and FNYEAQ. The CDR3 contains 17 residues. The CDR3 sequence is CASSLFGLAGNTGELFF. The CDR3 DNA reads as TGTGCCAGCAGCTTATTTGGACTAGCGGGGAACACCGGGGAGCTGTTTTTT.

This clonotype was found a few times. The chain recombines TRBV20-1 with TRBJ2-7; 7 bases match TRBD1. V lost 5 bases to trimming and J lost 3 bases; unmatched junction nucleotides: 7. Germline V lookup: CDR1 DFQATT, CDR2 SNEGSKA (reference sequence). The CDR3 sequence is 13 residues long. The CDR3 DNA is TGCAGTGCTGGACCCGGGACAGACTACGAGCAGTACTTC. Amino acids: CSAGPGTDYEQYF.

This clonotype was counted a few times. This sequence joins TRBV12-3 or TRBV12-4 and TRBJ2-7, with D perhaps being TRBD1 or TRBD2 (5 bases each). V was trimmed by 4 bases and J by 2 bases, leaving 21 bases between them. This CDR3 comprises 17 residues. This chain's CDR3 is CASSSRIGDLRPYEQYF. Written as DNA, the CDR3 is TGTGCCAGCAGTTCCCGTATCGGGGACCTGAGGCCCTACGAGCAGTACTTC.

In its sample, this clonotype was seen a few times. This chain links TRBV7-8 with TRBJ1-1, with 10 bases that match TRBD1. Trimming removed 5 bases from V and 1 base from J; junction bases left unmatched: 4. Germline CDR1 SGHVS, CDR2 FQNEAQ. The CDR3 extends over 15 amino acids. CDR3 DNA: TGTGCCAGCAGCCGACAGGGGGCGACGAACACTGAAGCTTTCTTT. Its translation is CASSRQGATNTEAFF.

CDR3 sequence reads: CAGRGGSGTSGSWTGELFF. In nucleotides, the CDR3 is TGTGCCGGTCGTGGGGGATCCGGGACTAGCGGGAGTTGGACCGGGGAGCTGTTTTTT. V and J are TRBV10-3 and TRBJ2-2; 14 nucleotides match TRBD2. Trimming removed 11 bases from V and 5 bases from J; junction bases left unmatched: 19. Germline CDR1 reads ENHRY; CDR2 reads SYGVKD. The CDR3 covers 19 residues.

This clonotype was observed many times. The chain carries TRBV5-1 and TRBJ2-3, with TRBD2 matching over 12 bases. Germline V gives CDR1 SGHRS, CDR2 YFSETQ. Unmatched junction bases numbered 5, after V lost 4 bases and J lost 5 bases. CDR3 length: 15 amino acids. CDR3 residues: CASSPGLAGLDTQYF. Written as DNA, the CDR3 is TGCGCCAGCAGCCCTGGACTAGCGGGATTAGATACGCAGTATTTT.

This clonotype has a handful of counts. This rearrangement joins TRBV28 to TRBJ2-3; maybe TRBD2 (7 bases). Germline CDR1 MDHEN, CDR2 SYDVKM. The CDR3 extends over 16 amino acids. The V end lost 6 bases, the J end lost 3 bases, and 19 bases lay between the germline ends. The CDR3 sequence: CASRWAGAVSTDTQYF. The CDR3 DNA is TGTGCCAGCAGGTGGGCGGGGGCCGTGAGTACAGATACGCAGTATTTT. Full variable domain (outside the CDR3, taken from reference TRBV28 and TRBJ2-3): DVKVTQSSRYLVKRTGEKVFLECVQDMDHENMFWYRQDPGLGLRLIYFSYDVKMKEKGDIPEGYSVSREKKERFSLILESASTNQTSMYLCASRWAGAVSTDTQYFGPGTRLTVL.

V usage is TRBV5-1 and J usage is TRBJ2-1; 13 bases are shared with TRBD2. Trimming at V came to 4 bases and at J to 2 bases, leaving 6 bases not matched to a gene. Germline V gene sequence: CDR1 SGHRS, CDR2 YFSETQ. The CDR3 contains 17 residues. DNA for the CDR3: TGCGCCAGCAGCCTAGGACTAGCGGGAGCCCCCTACAATGAGCAGTTCTTC. Protein: CASSLGLAGAPYNEQFF.